This T cell receptor beta chain emerged from a study of OX40 agonist ivuxolimab in advanced cancers. TCRdb's copy holds only in-frame clones and misses some; the assay was immunoSEQ multiplex PCR. The table includes over 45,000 clones, around 81% detected once. The cohort excluded patients with autoimmune disease history or systemic immunosuppression. The investigators sampled blood at baseline, at cycle 4 day 1, and at cycle 7 day 1. Source: CD4+ or CD8+ T cells sorted from blood, taken in a trial of the OX40 agonist ivuxolimab. The origin of this receptor is an adult with an advanced solid tumor such as melanoma, head and neck, liver or kidney cancer.

The CDR3 DNA follows: TGTGCCAGCAGCTCCGGACTAGCGGGAGCGGGTGAGCAGTTCTTC. This codes for CASSSGLAGAGEQFF. The V call is TRBV7-9, the J call TRBJ2-1; 13 positions match TRBD2. The CDR3 totals 15 residues. The germline V gene has CDR1 SEHNR and CDR2 FQNEAQ (reference sequence). The ends lost 4 bases at V and 9 bases at J; junction bases unmatched: 6.